A selection of T cell receptor beta chains follows, all from one sample in a study of T cell responses to AZD1222 COVID-19 vaccine. Some clones are missing from TCRdb's copy, which holds only in-frame ones; the method was immunoSEQ multiplex PCR. The table records more than 100,000 clones, about nine tenths of them present only once. The starting material was peripheral blood, obtained 28 days after the second AZD1222 dose. The receptors stem from an adult who received the AZD1222 COVID-19 vaccine. The CDR3 runs from the conserved cysteine through the conserved F or W. A D gene is named only where the DNA matches it firmly. Size values are once, few and many counts, or a class for expanded clones, and some rows have none.

size	V	J	D	DNA	CDR3
once	TRBV4-2	TRBJ2-7	TRBD1	TGTGCCAGCAGCCAAGAAGTTGGGACAGGGTTCAACGAGCAGTACTTC	CASSQEVGTGFNEQYF
.	TRBV5-1	TRBJ1-2	.	TGCGCCAGCAGCTTGGGACAGGTCGACTATGGCTACACCTTC	CASSLGQVDYGYTF
once	TRBV18	TRBJ1-6	.	TGTGCCAGCTCACCAATTCAGACTCGTAATAATTCACCCCTCCACTTT	CASSPIQTRNNSPLHF
once	TRBV2	TRBJ2-1	TRBD2	TGTGCCAGCAGCACGACTAGCTCTTCCTACAATGAGCAGTTCTTC	CASSTTSSSYNEQFF
.	TRBV27	TRBJ1-1	TRBD1	TGTGCCAGCAGTTTAGGGACAGGGTTTAACACTGAAGCTTTCTTT	CASSLGTGFNTEAFF
.	TRBV24-1	TRBJ1-2	.	TGTGCCACCAGCGGGACTCCACCCAACTATGGCTACACCTTC	CATSGTPPNYGYTF
.	TRBV7-9	TRBJ1-4	.	TGTGCCAGCAGCTTAGCAATGGCGGGGACCCTTAATGAAAAACTGTTTTTT	CASSLAMAGTLNEKLFF
.	TRBV7-2	TRBJ1-3	.	TGTGCCAGCAGCTCCCGGGGGGTTGGGTATGGAAACACCATATATTTT	CASSSRGVGYGNTIYF
once	TRBV2	TRBJ1-1	.	TGTGCCAGCAGTATCCGGACGGGGAACACTGAAGCTTTCTTT	CASSIRTGNTEAFF
.	TRBV4-2	TRBJ2-7	TRBD1	TGTGCCAGCAGCCATTTGGGACAGGGGGTCTACGAGCAGTACTTC	CASSHLGQGVYEQYF
once	TRBV19	TRBJ1-1	.	TGTGCCAGTAAGCCGGGTTGGGACACTGAAGCTTTCTTT	CASKPGWDTEAFF
.	TRBV18	TRBJ1-4	.	TGTGCCAGCTCACTAGCATCGGAAAAACTGTTTTTT	CASSLASEKLFF
.	TRBV19	TRBJ2-7	TRBD1	TGTGCCAGTAGGAGACAGGGTATAGCCAACGAGCAGTACTTC	CASRRQGIANEQYF
.	TRBV20-1	TRBJ2-7	TRBD2	TGCAGTGCTAGTGGTAGCGGGGGCCCCTCCTACGAGCAGTACTTC	CSASGSGGPSYEQYF
.	TRBV10-3	TRBJ1-1	.	TGTGCCACTCAAGGCGCCAGGGGAAACACTGAAGCTTTCTTT	CATQGARGNTEAFF
.	TRBV29-1	TRBJ2-5	.	TGCAGCTCGAAAACGAGGGTTTCAGAGACCCAGTACTTC	CSSKTRVSETQYF
once	TRBV23-1	TRBJ2-1	.	TGCGCCAGCACTAGCGACAGGGCCGGCAATGAGCAGTTCTTC	CASTSDRAGNEQFF
.	TRBV12-3/TRBV12-4	TRBJ1-2	.	TGTGCCAGCAGTTTTAATTCCGGGGGTGGCTACACCTTC	CASSFNSGGGYTF
.	TRBV28	TRBJ1-2	.	TGTGCCAGCAGTTCGCCCGGGGCAGCTAACTATGGCTACACCTTC	CASSSPGAANYGYTF
.	TRBV7-9	TRBJ2-7	TRBD1	TGTGCCAGCAGCTTGGACAGGAGTCCCTACGAGCAGTACTTC	CASSLDRSPYEQYF
.	TRBV12-3/TRBV12-4	TRBJ2-2	.	TGTGCCAGCAGTTTAATGCGGACCGGGGAGCTGTTTTTT	CASSLMRTGELFF
.	TRBV10-1	TRBJ1-1	.	TGCGCCAGCAGTGAGTCTGTCGCGAACACTGAAGCTTTCTTT	CASSESVANTEAFF
.	TRBV29-1	TRBJ1-2	.	TGCAGCGTTGAGGGAATGAGAGGTGGGGGAGGCTACACCTTC	CSVEGMRGGGGYTF
.	TRBV7-6	TRBJ1-2	.	TGTGCCAGCAGCCCCGGAGGGCCCAACTATGGCTACACCTTC	CASSPGGPNYGYTF
once	TRBV10-3	TRBJ1-1	TRBD1	TGTGCCATCAGTGAGTCAGGACAGGGGAACACTGAAGCTTTCTTT	CAISESGQGNTEAFF
.	TRBV5-1	TRBJ1-1	.	TGCGCCAGCAGCTTGTTTCGACAGCCGAACACTGAAGCTTTCTTT	CASSLFRQPNTEAFF
.	TRBV28	TRBJ1-5	.	TGTGCCAGCAGTTTAGGGGGGGCGGGCAATCAGCCCCAGCATTTT	CASSLGGAGNQPQHF